This entry lists 19 T cell receptor beta chains sequenced from one sample in a study of CD8 T cells in ankylosing spondylitis. TCRdb used MiXCR to reprocess the 5' RACE reads, holding one entry per CDR3 protein. The table has 350,000 to 450,000 distinct CDR3 sequences, more than 20% seen once. Source material: blood, either unsorted or a sorted T cell fraction (not recorded which). These receptors all come from a male donor with ankylosing spondylitis or in good health (not recorded which).

This clonotype turned up a few times. CDR3 protein: CSVELRDTQYF. The CDR3 DNA follows: TGCAGCGTGGAGCTCCGGGATACGCAGTATTTT. The chain carries TRBV29-1 and TRBJ2-3; no definite D call. This CDR3 spans 11 amino acids. Trimming cost V 6 bases and J 6 bases, with 10 bases left between them. Germline V gives CDR1 SQVTM, CDR2 ANQGSEA.

This clonotype was counted a few times. The gene calls are TRBV6-4 and TRBJ1-2, with D tentatively TRBD1 (5 bases). CDR3 size: 14 residues. With 5 bases removed from V and 4 bases from J, the gap between germline ends came to 14 bases. Germline V gives CDR1 MRHNA, CDR2 SNTAGT. CDR3 DNA: TGTGCCAGCAGTAATGGGGGTTACGGCTATGGCTACACCTTC. Translating it yields CASSNGGYGYGYTF.

The V and J genes are TRBV12-3 or TRBV12-4 and TRBJ2-7; D remains unclear. This CDR3 has 16 amino acids. The V and J ends lost 4 bases and 0 bases respectively, with 16 bases between them. The CDR3 is CASSYATDGNSYEQYF. The CDR3 bases are TGTGCCAGCAGTTACGCAACCGACGGAAACTCCTACGAGCAGTACTTC.

The CDR3 reads CASSPLTGAFPYNEQFF. CDR3 nucleotides: TGTGCCAGCAGCCCCCTGACAGGGGCCTTCCCCTACAATGAGCAGTTCTTC. The V and J genes are TRBV11-2 and TRBJ2-1; 8 bases map to TRBD1. Trimming took 5 bases from V and 2 from J; bases not matched to a gene: 11. The CDR3 has 17 residues. Looked up from germline, CDR1 is SGHAT and CDR2 is FQNNGV.

This clonotype was seen a few times. The chain has TRBV29-1 and TRBJ2-3; maybe TRBD2 (6 bases). Trimming removed 6 bases at V and 5 bases at J, with 18 bases between. This CDR3 region has 14 residues. The germline CDR1 and CDR2 sequences are SQVTM and ANQGSEA. The CDR3, as DNA: TGCAGCGTACAACGGCCCGGGGAGGTAGATACGCAGTATTTT. This translates into CSVQRPGEVDTQYF.

This chain uses TRBV7-2 with TRBJ2-7; possible D gene TRBD1, 5 bases. This CDR3 has 15 residues. The V and J ends lost 4 bases and 2 bases respectively, with 15 bases between them. Germline-derived CDR1 and CDR2 are SGHTA and FQGNSA. The CDR3 loop is CASSYGHFPTYEQYF. For the CDR3, the DNA is TGTGCCAGCAGCTACGGACACTTTCCCACCTACGAGCAGTACTTC.

Many counts were recorded for this clonotype. The chain combines TRBV12-3 or TRBV12-4 with TRBJ2-7; TRBD1 matches 7 bases. V trimming: 6 bases; J trimming: 4 bases; junction bases outside the gene matches: 6. This CDR3 region has 13 residues. Here the CDR3 reads CASSWDRSYEQYF. As DNA, the CDR3 is TGTGCCAGCAGCTGGGACAGAAGTTACGAGCAGTACTTC.

This clonotype showed up just a few times. The genes are TRBV12-3 or TRBV12-4 and TRBJ2-3, with 16 bases fitting TRBD2. CDR3 length equals 18 residues. V shed 2 bases and J 4 bases; nucleotides not matched to a gene: 6. CDR3 bases: TGTGCCAGCAGTTTAAAGGGACTAGCGGGGGGGCCTTCAGATACGCAGTATTTT. Translation gives CASSLKGLAGGPSDTQYF.

The chain has TRBV6-1 and TRBJ1-5; D possibly corresponds to TRBD1 (6 bases). The V gene's germline CDR1 is MNHNS and CDR2 SASEGT. The length of the CDR3 is 15 residues. Trimming pared 7 bases from V and 4 bases from J, leaving 17 bases between. The CDR3 region is CASTRSGAVNQPQHF. DNA of the CDR3: TGTGCCAGCACCCGCTCAGGGGCAGTGAATCAGCCCCAGCATTTT.

This clonotype was picked up many times. This chain uses TRBV12-3 or TRBV12-4 with TRBJ2-5; possibly TRBD1 for D (6 bases). The V gene lost 4 bases and the J gene lost 3 bases, with 9 bases spanning the gap. The CDR3 consists of 13 residues. The CDR3 is CASSSHREETQYF. The CDR3 DNA follows: TGTGCCAGCAGTTCCCACAGGGAAGAGACCCAGTACTTC.

This clonotype was counted between two and nine times. V gene TRBV6-1 combines with J gene TRBJ2-7; perhaps TRBD2 as D (6 bases). The CDR3 totals 16 residues. Per the germline V gene, CDR1 is MNHNS and CDR2 is SASEGT. V lost 5 bases and J lost 5, with 22 bases in between. CDR3 bases: TGTGCCAGCAGTCCCCTCCCGGGGGACTCTACTCACGAGCAGTACTTC. Its protein is CASSPLPGDSTHEQYF.

The V call is TRBV20-1, the J call TRBJ2-7, with D hard to call. The germline gives CDR1 DFQATT, CDR2 SNEGSKA (reference sequence). This CDR3 contains 10 residues. V lost 4 bases and J lost 2, with 3 bases in between. The CDR3 loop is CSATPYEQYF. CDR3 in DNA: TGCAGTGCTACTCCCTACGAGCAGTACTTC.

Only a few counts were recorded for this clonotype. The rearrangement uses TRBV7-9 and TRBJ1-6; maybe TRBD1 (6 bases). V was cut by 4 bases and J by 4 bases, with 11 bases left in between. The CDR3 loop spans 15 amino acids. CDR1 is SEHNR, CDR2 FQNEAQ, per germline (reference sequence). This CDR3 is CASSSTGQYNSPLHF. The CDR3 nucleotides read TGTGCCAGCAGCTCCACCGGACAGTATAATTCACCCCTCCACTTT.

The chain employs TRBV11-2 and TRBJ2-2; 12 positions agree with TRBD1. The junction had 12 bases not matched to a gene; V was cut back by 4 bases and J by 6 bases. The CDR3 sequence is 18 residues long. The germline gives CDR1 SGHAT, CDR2 FQNNGV. The CDR3 loop is CASSSPGQGASWAGELFF. In DNA form, the CDR3 reads TGTGCCAGCAGCTCACCGGGACAGGGGGCGAGTTGGGCCGGGGAGCTGTTTTTT.

V gene TRBV5-5 combines with J gene TRBJ2-7, with 7 bases identical to TRBD1. The CDR3 spans 14 residues. Germline V gene data show CDR1 as SGHKS and CDR2 as YYEKEE (reference sequence). J was trimmed by 3 bases and V by 2 bases; bases with no gene match: 5. The DNA for the CDR3 is TGTGCCAGCAGCTTTTCGACAGGGAACTACGAGCAGTACTTC. Translating it yields CASSFSTGNYEQYF.

CDR3 sequence reads: CASRERTGGVDTQYF. The CDR3 bases are TGTGCCAGCAGGGAAAGGACAGGGGGCGTAGATACGCAGTATTTT. The V call is TRBV5-5, the J call TRBJ2-3, with TRBD1 identical over 11 bases. CDR3 length equals 15 residues. CDR1 is SGHKS and CDR2 is YYEKEE in the germline V gene (reference sequence). The ends lost 5 bases at V and 5 bases at J; junction bases unmatched: 7.

This clonotype occurred a few times. This chain connects TRBV15 to TRBJ2-7; possibly TRBD2 for D (6 bases). Germline V CDR1 and CDR2: LNHNV, YYDKDF (reference sequence). The CDR3 length is 16 residues. Between the trimmed V and J ends, which lost 0 bases and 2 bases, there was a span of 14 bases. The CDR3 loop is CATSRERGEGTYEQYF. The CDR3 DNA follows: TGTGCCACCAGCAGAGAGCGGGGTGAGGGAACCTACGAGCAGTACTTC. The full variable domain, its missing parts supplied by reference TRBV15 and TRBJ2-7, is DAMVIQNPRYQVTQFGKPVTLSCSQTLNHNVMYWYQQKSSQAPKLLFHYYDKDFNNEADTPDNFQSRRPNTSFCFLDIRSPGLGDTAMYLCATSRERGEGTYEQYFGPGTRLTVT.

This clonotype was counted a few times. CDR3 residues: CASSPPGLPTDTQYF. The CDR3, as DNA: TGTGCCAGCAGCCCTCCGGGACTACCCACAGATACGCAGTATTTT. The chain recombines TRBV12-3 or TRBV12-4 with TRBJ2-3; 7 bases map to TRBD2. The CDR3 covers 15 residues. The ends lost 6 bases at V and 2 bases at J; junction bases unmatched: 8.

The chain uses TRBV27 and TRBJ1-1; possible D gene TRBD1, 5 bases. The CDR3 loop spans 14 amino acids. The germline V gene has CDR1 MNHEY and CDR2 SMNVEV (reference sequence). Trimming removed 2 bases from V and 5 bases from J, with 12 bases in between. The CDR3 reads CASSLGTAGTEAFF. The CDR3 region has the DNA TGTGCCAGCAGTTTAGGGACGGCGGGAACTGAAGCTTTCTTT.